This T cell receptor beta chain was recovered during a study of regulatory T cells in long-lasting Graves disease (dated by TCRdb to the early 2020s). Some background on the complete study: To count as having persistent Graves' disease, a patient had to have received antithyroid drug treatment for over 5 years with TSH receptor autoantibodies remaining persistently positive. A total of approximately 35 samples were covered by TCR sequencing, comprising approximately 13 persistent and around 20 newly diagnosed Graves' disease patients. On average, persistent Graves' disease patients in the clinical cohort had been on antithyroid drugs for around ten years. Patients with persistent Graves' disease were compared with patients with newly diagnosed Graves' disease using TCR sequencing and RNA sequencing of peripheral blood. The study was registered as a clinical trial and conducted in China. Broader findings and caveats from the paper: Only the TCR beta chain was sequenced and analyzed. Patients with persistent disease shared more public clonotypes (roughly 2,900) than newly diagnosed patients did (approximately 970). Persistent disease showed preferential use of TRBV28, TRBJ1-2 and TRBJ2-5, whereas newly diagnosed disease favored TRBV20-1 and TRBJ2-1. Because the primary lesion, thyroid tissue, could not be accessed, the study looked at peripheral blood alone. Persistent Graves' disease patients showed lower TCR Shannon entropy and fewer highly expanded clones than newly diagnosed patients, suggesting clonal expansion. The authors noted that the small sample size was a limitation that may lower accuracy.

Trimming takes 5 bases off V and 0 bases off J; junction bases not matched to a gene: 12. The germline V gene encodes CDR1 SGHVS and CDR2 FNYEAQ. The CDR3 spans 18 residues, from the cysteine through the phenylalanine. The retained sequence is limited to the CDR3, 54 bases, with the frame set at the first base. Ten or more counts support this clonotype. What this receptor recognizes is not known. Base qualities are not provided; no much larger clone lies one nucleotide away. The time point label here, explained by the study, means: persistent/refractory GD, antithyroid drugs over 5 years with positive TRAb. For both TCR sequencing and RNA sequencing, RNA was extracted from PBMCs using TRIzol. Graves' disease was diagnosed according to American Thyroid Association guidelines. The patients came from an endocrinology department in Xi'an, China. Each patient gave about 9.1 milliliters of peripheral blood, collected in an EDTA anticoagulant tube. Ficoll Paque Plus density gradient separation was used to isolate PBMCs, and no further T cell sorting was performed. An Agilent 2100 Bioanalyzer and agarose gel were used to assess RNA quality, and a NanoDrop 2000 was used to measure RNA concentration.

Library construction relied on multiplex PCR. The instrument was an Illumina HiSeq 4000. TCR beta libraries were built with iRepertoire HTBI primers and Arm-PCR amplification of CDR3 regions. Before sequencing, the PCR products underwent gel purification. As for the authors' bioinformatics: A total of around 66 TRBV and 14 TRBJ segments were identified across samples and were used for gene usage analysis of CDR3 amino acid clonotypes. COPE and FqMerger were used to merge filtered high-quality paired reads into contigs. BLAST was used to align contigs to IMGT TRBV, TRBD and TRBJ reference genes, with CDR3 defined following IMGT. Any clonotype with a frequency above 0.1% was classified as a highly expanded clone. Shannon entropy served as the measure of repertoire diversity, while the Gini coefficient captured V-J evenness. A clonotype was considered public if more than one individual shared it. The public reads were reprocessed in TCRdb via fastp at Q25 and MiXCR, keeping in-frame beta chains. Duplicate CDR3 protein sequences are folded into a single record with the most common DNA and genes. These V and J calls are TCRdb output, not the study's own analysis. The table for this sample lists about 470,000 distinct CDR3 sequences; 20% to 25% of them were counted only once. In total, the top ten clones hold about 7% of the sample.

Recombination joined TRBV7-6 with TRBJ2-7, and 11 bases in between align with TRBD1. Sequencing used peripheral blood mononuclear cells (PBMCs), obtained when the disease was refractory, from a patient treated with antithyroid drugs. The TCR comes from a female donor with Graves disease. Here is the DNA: TGTGCCAGCAGCCCAACCGTTGGACAGGGGGCTATCTCCTACGAGCAGTACTTC. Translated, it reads CASSPTVGQGAISYEQYF.